This is a list of T cell receptor beta chains from one sample in a study of human T cells and chemical hapten exposure. From the RACE reads, TCRdb called clonotypes with MiXCR, one entry per CDR3 protein. The profile shows roughly 90,000 distinct CDR3 sequences, roughly a tenth of them singletons. The sample was whole blood, taken in connection with sensitization to the hapten diphenylcyclopropenone (DPC). These receptors all come from a woman aged 30 to 39 with alopecia areata. Some clones in this sample may be carry-over from other donors' samples. The CDR3 runs from the conserved cysteine through the conserved F or W. The D gene is left open where the match is weak. The size of a clone is reported for some rows only, either as once, few or many, or as a class for expanded clones.

d_call: -; clone_size: -; v_call: TRBV5-1; j_call: TRBJ1-5; cdr3_nt: TGCGCCAGCAGCTTGGGAGGGACGGGGAGCAATCAGCCCCAGCATTTT; cdr3_aa: CASSLGGTGSNQPQHF
d_call: TRBD2; clone_size: -; v_call: TRBV15; j_call: TRBJ2-7; cdr3_nt: TGTGCCACCTCGATTAGCGGGAGGGCCTACGAGCAGTACTTC; cdr3_aa: CATSISGRAYEQYF
d_call: -; clone_size: -; v_call: TRBV6-1; j_call: TRBJ2-7; cdr3_nt: TGTGCCAGCAGTGAACAAGAAGGGGCTGGGCAGTACTTC; cdr3_aa: CASSEQEGAGQYF
d_call: -; clone_size: few; v_call: TRBV7-5; j_call: TRBJ2-5; cdr3_nt: -; cdr3_aa: CISVPEALHNRGDGETQYF
d_call: -; clone_size: -; v_call: TRBV10-3; j_call: TRBJ2-5; cdr3_nt: TGTGCCATCAGTGCCTTTGGGCCTCAAGAGACCCAGTACTTC; cdr3_aa: CAISAFGPQETQYF
d_call: TRBD1; clone_size: -; v_call: TRBV11-3; j_call: TRBJ2-1; cdr3_nt: TGTGCCAGCAGCCCAGGGGGCGTTGAGCAGTTCTTC; cdr3_aa: CASSPGGVEQFF
d_call: TRBD1; clone_size: many; v_call: TRBV12-3/TRBV12-4; j_call: TRBJ2-3; cdr3_nt: TGTGCCAGCAGTTTGGGGGACACAGGGGTAGATACGCAGTATTTT; cdr3_aa: CASSLGDTGVDTQYF
d_call: -; clone_size: many; v_call: TRBV24-1; j_call: TRBJ2-2; cdr3_nt: TGTGCCACCAGTGACGACGGTAACACCGGGGAGCTGTTTTTT; cdr3_aa: CATSDDGNTGELFF
d_call: -; clone_size: few; v_call: TRBV6-1; j_call: TRBJ2-2; cdr3_nt: TGTGCCAGCAGGGAGGGAATGGGGCTTCCCGGGGAGCTGTTTTTT; cdr3_aa: CASREGMGLPGELFF
d_call: -; clone_size: few; v_call: TRBV29-1; j_call: TRBJ2-1; cdr3_nt: TGCAGCGCCGGGGGACACCAAGGAGGTAATGAGCAGTTCTTC; cdr3_aa: CSAGGHQGGNEQFF
d_call: TRBD2; clone_size: many; v_call: TRBV20-1; j_call: TRBJ2-7; cdr3_nt: TGCAGTGCCCCAGCGGGAGTCTACGAGCAGTACTTC; cdr3_aa: CSAPAGVYEQYF
d_call: TRBD1; clone_size: many; v_call: TRBV20-1; j_call: TRBJ2-1; cdr3_nt: TGCAGTGCCACAGCAGGGACAGGGGTTTACACATTTCACAATGAGCAGTTCTTC; cdr3_aa: CSATAGTGVYTFHNEQFF
d_call: TRBD2; clone_size: many; v_call: TRBV5-1; j_call: TRBJ2-3; cdr3_nt: TGCGCCAGCAGCTTGGTAGCTAGCGGGGGGAGATACCCTGATACGCAGTATTTT; cdr3_aa: CASSLVASGGRYPDTQYF
d_call: TRBD1; clone_size: -; v_call: TRBV30; j_call: TRBJ1-2; cdr3_nt: TGTGCCTGGATGACAGGGAAAGGCTACACCTTC; cdr3_aa: CAWMTGKGYTF
d_call: TRBD2; clone_size: -; v_call: TRBV20-1; j_call: TRBJ2-7; cdr3_nt: TGCAGTGCTCCAGCGGGAGGAACCTCCTACGAGCAGTACTTC; cdr3_aa: CSAPAGGTSYEQYF
d_call: -; clone_size: -; v_call: TRBV7-9; j_call: TRBJ2-2; cdr3_nt: TGTGCCGGCCGGGAGCCGAACACCGGGGAGCTGTTTTTT; cdr3_aa: CAGREPNTGELFF
d_call: TRBD1; clone_size: many; v_call: TRBV12-3/TRBV12-4; j_call: TRBJ2-2; cdr3_nt: TGTGCCAGCAGCCCTACGGGGACAGGGGGCTTAAACACCGGGGAGCTGTTTTTT; cdr3_aa: CASSPTGTGGLNTGELFF
d_call: -; clone_size: -; v_call: TRBV18; j_call: TRBJ1-2; cdr3_nt: TGTGCCAGCTCTCGCTTCTATGGCTACACCTTC; cdr3_aa: CASSRFYGYTF
d_call: -; clone_size: -; v_call: TRBV12-3/TRBV12-4; j_call: TRBJ1-5; cdr3_nt: TGTGCCAGCAGTTTGGAACGGGGCATTCAGCCCCAGCATTTT; cdr3_aa: CASSLERGIQPQHF
d_call: -; clone_size: many; v_call: TRBV7-9; j_call: TRBJ2-1; cdr3_nt: TGTGCCAGCATACACGAGGTAGCCTACAATGAGCAGTTCTTC; cdr3_aa: CASIHEVAYNEQFF
d_call: -; clone_size: many; v_call: TRBV29-1; j_call: TRBJ1-1; cdr3_nt: TGCAGCGCTGGGGTAGCGACCGGAACTGAAGCTTTCTTT; cdr3_aa: CSAGVATGTEAFF
d_call: -; clone_size: many; v_call: TRBV7-2; j_call: TRBJ1-1; cdr3_nt: TGTGCCAGCAGCTTAGAGGGCAGGCGAGCTTTCTTT; cdr3_aa: CASSLEGRRAFF
d_call: TRBD1; clone_size: many; v_call: TRBV28; j_call: TRBJ1-5; cdr3_nt: TGTGCCAGCAGAGAGGGACAGGGGGCTTGGCAGCCCCAGCATTTT; cdr3_aa: CASREGQGAWQPQHF
d_call: -; clone_size: few; v_call: TRBV19; j_call: TRBJ2-4; cdr3_nt: TGTGCCAGTAGTTCACAGGGCGGGAACATTCAGTACTTC; cdr3_aa: CASSSQGGNIQYF
d_call: TRBD1; clone_size: many; v_call: TRBV28; j_call: TRBJ1-2; cdr3_nt: TGTGCCAGCAGACGGGACAGCTCCTCTGGCTACACCTTC; cdr3_aa: CASRRDSSSGYTF
d_call: TRBD1; clone_size: few; v_call: TRBV2; j_call: TRBJ2-7; cdr3_nt: TGTGCCAGCAGTCGACAGGGTCCCGAGCAGTACTTC; cdr3_aa: CASSRQGPEQYF
d_call: -; clone_size: many; v_call: TRBV5-6; j_call: TRBJ1-5; cdr3_nt: TGTGCCAGCAGCTTTTCAGGTGATCAGCCCCAGCATTTT; cdr3_aa: CASSFSGDQPQHF
d_call: TRBD2; clone_size: -; v_call: TRBV4-2; j_call: TRBJ2-3; cdr3_nt: TGTGCCAGCAGCCAAAAGGGGACTAGCGGGGGGGCCTCAGATACGCAGTATTTT; cdr3_aa: CASSQKGTSGGASDTQYF
d_call: TRBD1; clone_size: -; v_call: TRBV10-2; j_call: TRBJ1-4; cdr3_nt: TGCGCCAGCAATGACAGGGGAGACGAAAAACTGTTTTTT; cdr3_aa: CASNDRGDEKLFF
d_call: -; clone_size: many; v_call: TRBV3-1; j_call: TRBJ2-7; cdr3_nt: TGTGCCAGCAGCCAGAGCCAGACTAGTTCCTACGAGCAGTACTTC; cdr3_aa: CASSQSQTSSYEQYF
d_call: -; clone_size: many; v_call: TRBV6-6; j_call: TRBJ2-3; cdr3_nt: TGTGCCAGCAGTTTGCGGGACACAGATACGCAGTATTTT; cdr3_aa: CASSLRDTDTQYF
d_call: TRBD1; clone_size: -; v_call: TRBV5-1; j_call: TRBJ2-5; cdr3_nt: TGCGCCAGCAGCTCACAGGGGACAGCTCAAGAGACCCAGTACTTC; cdr3_aa: CASSSQGTAQETQYF
d_call: TRBD1; clone_size: -; v_call: TRBV28; j_call: TRBJ1-5; cdr3_nt: TGTGCCAGCAGTTTGGGACAGGGGGTCGGCCAGCCCCAGCATTTT; cdr3_aa: CASSLGQGVGQPQHF
d_call: -; clone_size: many; v_call: TRBV7-9; j_call: TRBJ2-7; cdr3_nt: TGTGCCAGCAGCTCCCAGGACTACGAGCAGTACTTC; cdr3_aa: CASSSQDYEQYF
d_call: TRBD1; clone_size: -; v_call: TRBV5-1; j_call: TRBJ2-1; cdr3_nt: TGCGCCAGCAGCTTGCAGGGGGCTAGAGGCAATGAGCAGTTCTTC; cdr3_aa: CASSLQGARGNEQFF
d_call: TRBD2; clone_size: -; v_call: TRBV24-1; j_call: TRBJ2-1; cdr3_nt: TGTGCCACCAGTGATCCGGGGACTAGCCTCACCTACAATGAGCAGTTCTTC; cdr3_aa: CATSDPGTSLTYNEQFF
d_call: TRBD1; clone_size: few; v_call: TRBV7-2; j_call: TRBJ2-1; cdr3_nt: TGTGCCAGCAGCCCAACGACAGGGAAGTACAATGAGCAGTTCTTC; cdr3_aa: CASSPTTGKYNEQFF
d_call: -; clone_size: many; v_call: TRBV5-1; j_call: TRBJ2-1; cdr3_nt: TGCGCCAGCAGCTCCCAGGGCTCCCACTCCTACAATGAGCAGTTCTTC; cdr3_aa: CASSSQGSHSYNEQFF
d_call: -; clone_size: -; v_call: TRBV27; j_call: TRBJ1-3; cdr3_nt: TGTGCCAGCAGTCCGGGACCTGGAAACACCATATATTTT; cdr3_aa: CASSPGPGNTIYF
d_call: TRBD1; clone_size: many; v_call: TRBV19; j_call: TRBJ1-5; cdr3_nt: TGTGCCAGTACTCCGGGACAGGGGTTCGATCAGCCCCAGCATTTT; cdr3_aa: CASTPGQGFDQPQHF
d_call: -; clone_size: -; v_call: TRBV28; j_call: TRBJ2-4; cdr3_nt: TGTGCCACCCAGGGGATAAACATTCAGTACTTC; cdr3_aa: CATQGINIQYF
d_call: TRBD2; clone_size: -; v_call: TRBV7-2; j_call: TRBJ2-7; cdr3_nt: TGTGCCAGCAGCACCACACCCCCGGGGACTAGCGGGAACCGGCAGTACTTC; cdr3_aa: CASSTTPPGTSGNRQYF
d_call: -; clone_size: many; v_call: TRBV29-1; j_call: TRBJ1-1; cdr3_nt: TGCGCGCGCTATGGCTTCATGAACACTGAAGCTTTCTTT; cdr3_aa: CARYGFMNTEAFF
d_call: TRBD2; clone_size: many; v_call: TRBV20-1; j_call: TRBJ2-7; cdr3_nt: TGCAGTGCTAGGGCGGTTGATAGCGGGATTTACGAGCAGTACTTC; cdr3_aa: CSARAVDSGIYEQYF
d_call: -; clone_size: few; v_call: TRBV2; j_call: TRBJ2-5; cdr3_nt: TGTGCCATCACAGAGGGAATGTACCAAGAGACCCAGTACTTC; cdr3_aa: CAITEGMYQETQYF
d_call: TRBD2; clone_size: many; v_call: TRBV29-1; j_call: TRBJ2-2; cdr3_nt: TGCAGCGGAGGACTAGCGGGACACACCGGGGAGCTGTTTTTT; cdr3_aa: CSGGLAGHTGELFF
d_call: -; clone_size: many; v_call: TRBV9; j_call: TRBJ1-4; cdr3_nt: TGTGCCAGCAGCGTAGTCGACCGAAAACCACGATTTAATGAAAAACTGTTTTTT; cdr3_aa: CASSVVDRKPRFNEKLFF
d_call: TRBD1; clone_size: many; v_call: TRBV27; j_call: TRBJ1-1; cdr3_nt: TGTGCCAGCAGACGGGACAGGGGGCACACTGAAGCTTTCTTT; cdr3_aa: CASRRDRGHTEAFF
d_call: -; clone_size: many; v_call: TRBV20-1; j_call: TRBJ1-3; cdr3_nt: TGCAGTGCTAGGATCGGCGGGAACTCTGGAAACACCATATATTTT; cdr3_aa: CSARIGGNSGNTIYF
d_call: -; clone_size: few; v_call: TRBV9; j_call: TRBJ2-3; cdr3_nt: TGTGCCAGCAGCGTTCAGGGGACAGATACGCAGTATTTT; cdr3_aa: CASSVQGTDTQYF
d_call: -; clone_size: few; v_call: TRBV11-2; j_call: TRBJ1-3; cdr3_nt: TGTGCCAGCAGCTTAGCTGGGGGATTCGGCTCTGGAAACACCATATATTTT; cdr3_aa: CASSLAGGFGSGNTIYF
d_call: -; clone_size: -; v_call: TRBV27; j_call: TRBJ1-5; cdr3_nt: TGTGCCAGCAGTACCAGGACAGATAGCAATCAGCCCCAGCATTTT; cdr3_aa: CASSTRTDSNQPQHF
d_call: -; clone_size: -; v_call: TRBV4-1; j_call: TRBJ1-1; cdr3_nt: TGCGCCAGCAGCCAAAGACAGATTACTAGGAACACTGAAGCTTTCTTT; cdr3_aa: CASSQRQITRNTEAFF
d_call: -; clone_size: -; v_call: TRBV10-3; j_call: TRBJ1-5; cdr3_nt: TGTGCCACCTCCCAGGGGTCGAGCAATCAGCCCCAGCATTTT; cdr3_aa: CATSQGSSNQPQHF
d_call: -; clone_size: many; v_call: TRBV7-9; j_call: TRBJ2-2; cdr3_nt: TGTGCCAGCAGCTTTGAGGGTTCCCGGGATTCCGGGGAGCTGTTTTTT; cdr3_aa: CASSFEGSRDSGELFF
d_call: -; clone_size: many; v_call: TRBV20-1; j_call: TRBJ1-1; cdr3_nt: TGCAGTGCTAGAGACGTCCGGGACACTGAAGCTTTCTTT; cdr3_aa: CSARDVRDTEAFF
d_call: -; clone_size: few; v_call: TRBV5-1; j_call: TRBJ1-1; cdr3_nt: TGCGCCAGCAGCGCCGGGGGCAGGGACACTGAAGCTTTCTTT; cdr3_aa: CASSAGGRDTEAFF
d_call: -; clone_size: -; v_call: TRBV9; j_call: TRBJ2-3; cdr3_nt: TGTGCCAGCAGCGCGTCTGGAGGGGGCCTCCCAGATACGCAGTATTTT; cdr3_aa: CASSASGGGLPDTQYF
d_call: TRBD1; clone_size: few; v_call: TRBV11-3; j_call: TRBJ2-3; cdr3_nt: TGTGCCAGCAGCTTAGTTATGACAGGGCCTAGCACAGATACGCAGTATTTT; cdr3_aa: CASSLVMTGPSTDTQYF